A single sample is the source of the 17 T cell receptor beta chains below, sequenced in a study of cytomegalovirus exposure and HLA in healthy donors. PCR used 60 Vbeta primers and 13 Jbeta primers. Sequencing was performed with immunoSEQ multiplex PCR; in TCRdb, only in-frame clones are kept and a portion is missing. The repertoire holds 150,000 to 200,000 clones, with 70% to 85% as singletons. Sequences were obtained from PBMCs. The receptors derive from a woman aged 30 to 39 in good health and CMV-seropositive.

V usage is TRBV6-5 and J usage is TRBJ2-1; D remains unclear. CDR1 MNHEY and CDR2 SVGAGI come from the germline V gene. CDR3 length: 14 amino acids. Trimming pared 4 bases from V and 7 bases from J, leaving 14 bases between. CDR3: CASSLNLAGNEQFF. DNA of the CDR3: TGTGCCAGCAGTTTAAATTTAGCCGGGAATGAGCAGTTCTTC.

The rearrangement uses TRBV10-3 and TRBJ1-2; 9 bases agree with TRBD1. Germline CDR1 is ENHRY and CDR2 is SYGVKD. V lost 9 bases to trimming and J lost 5 bases; unmatched junction nucleotides: 13. The CDR3 has 15 amino acids. The CDR3 reads CAIQGQGSPDYGYTF. CDR3 DNA sequence: TGTGCCATACAAGGACAGGGGTCGCCGGATTATGGCTACACCTTC.

The chain combines TRBV11-2 with TRBJ2-1; D is perhaps TRBD2 (6 bases). V shed 5 bases and J shed 5 bases, with 16 bases lying between them. The germline V gene encodes CDR1 SGHAT and CDR2 FQNNGV. The CDR3 runs to 15 residues. Written as DNA, the CDR3 is TGTGCCAGCAGCCTATCCCTTAGCGGACACAATGAGCAGTTCTTC. Translating gives CASSLSLSGHNEQFF.

The chain is built from TRBV5-4 and TRBJ2-3; 9 bases fit TRBD2. J gave up 3 bases and V 6 bases, and 5 bases lay outside the gene matches. In germline, CDR1 is SGHNT, CDR2 YYREEE (reference sequence). The CDR3 is 14 residues long. The DNA of the CDR3 is TGTGCCAGCAACGACGGACTAGCGACAGATACGCAGTATTTT. This sequence encodes CASNDGLATDTQYF.

The V and J genes are TRBV9 and TRBJ2-2; 7 positions agree with TRBD1. Germline CDR1 SGDLS, CDR2 YYNGEE. The CDR3 spans 14 residues. Unmatched junction bases numbered 5, after V lost 3 bases and J lost 6 bases. The CDR3 sequence is CASSAHRGAGELFF. The CDR3 nucleotides are TGTGCCAGCAGCGCCCACAGGGGTGCCGGGGAGCTGTTTTTT.

V gene TRBV14 combines with J gene TRBJ1-2; 9 positions match TRBD1. Germline values: CDR1 SGHDN, CDR2 FVKESK. This CDR3 has 14 residues. Trimming cost V 6 bases and J 5 bases; bases outside gene matches: 7. The CDR3 loop is CASSNTGGFYGYTF. CDR3 DNA: TGTGCCAGCAGTAACACAGGGGGCTTTTATGGCTACACCTTC.

The V and J genes are TRBV6-5 and TRBJ2-7; 11 bases are a match to TRBD2. Germline V gene data show CDR1 as MNHEY and CDR2 as SVGAGI. The CDR3 length is 14 residues. Trimming removed 6 bases from V and 5 bases from J; junction bases left unmatched: 6. The CDR3 region is CASRVAGGLNEQYF. For the CDR3, the DNA is TGTGCCAGCAGGGTAGCGGGAGGGTTGAACGAGCAGTACTTC.

This clone was detected only once. The chain is built from TRBV5-1 and TRBJ1-1; D gene uncertain. CDR1 is SGHRS, CDR2 YFSETQ, per germline. V was cut by 0 bases and J by 3 bases, with 12 bases left in between. This CDR3 comprises 15 residues. The CDR3 coding sequence is TGCGCCAGCAGCTTGGAGACTGGAGGGTACACTGAAGCTTTCTTT. Translation gives CASSLETGGYTEAFF.

This chain connects TRBV6-5 to TRBJ2-1, with D perhaps matching TRBD1 (6 bases). Trimming took off 6 bases at V and 5 bases at J, with 14 bases between the two ends. From germline, CDR1 is MNHEY and CDR2 SVGAGI. The CDR3 has 14 amino acids. CDR3 amino acids: CASSPSWDNNEQFF. The CDR3 region has the DNA TGTGCCAGCAGCCCTTCTTGGGACAACAATGAGCAGTTCTTC.

The chain carries TRBV7-9 and TRBJ1-2; D remains unclear. Trimming shortened V by 1 base and J by 5 bases, and 5 bases separated the two germline ends. The CDR3 covers 12 residues. Germline CDR1 and CDR2: SEHNR and FQNEAQ (reference sequence). The CDR3 DNA sequence: TGTGCCAGCAGCTTAGACAGATATGGCTACACCTTC. It codes for CASSLDRYGYTF.

The chain recombines TRBV4-3 with TRBJ2-2; no reliable D call. Trimming took 0 bases from V and 5 from J, leaving 13 bases between them. The length of the CDR3 is 16 residues. The germline gives CDR1 LGHNA, CDR2 YSLEER. CDR3 region: CASSQEVRMRTGELFF. As DNA, the CDR3 is TGCGCCAGCAGCCAAGAGGTGCGCATGAGAACCGGGGAGCTGTTTTTT.

The chain carries TRBV4-3 and TRBJ2-2; D possibly corresponds to TRBD2 (5 bases). This CDR3 has 16 amino acids. Germline values: CDR1 LGHNA, CDR2 YSLEER. With 2 bases removed from V and 2 bases from J, the gap between germline ends came to 12 bases. CDR3 sequence (DNA): TGCGCCAGCAGCCAAAACGGGCGGGCTAACACCGGGGAGCTGTTTTTT. Its translation: CASSQNGRANTGELFF.

The rearrangement uses TRBV6-5 and TRBJ2-5; possibly TRBD1 for D (6 bases). This CDR3 is 14 amino acids long. V shed 7 bases and J shed 5 bases, with 17 bases lying between them. Germline loops: CDR1 MNHEY, CDR2 SVGAGI. The CDR3 reads CASKAPGGRETQYF. CDR3 nucleotides: TGTGCCAGCAAGGCTCCTGGGGGCAGGGAGACCCAGTACTTC.

This rearrangement joins TRBV5-6 to TRBJ2-7; TRBD1 matches 12 bases. Germline V CDR1 and CDR2: SGHDT, YYEEEE. J was trimmed by 13 bases and V by 4 bases; bases with no gene match: 9. The CDR3 spans 13 residues. In DNA form, the CDR3 reads TGTGCCAGCAGCCCCGGGGGACAGGGGGCCCGATACTTC. Protein: CASSPGGQGARYF.

The chain employs TRBV10-3 and TRBJ2-7, with D maybe TRBD2 (5 bases). Germline lookup yields CDR1 ENHRY and CDR2 SYGVKD. The CDR3 is made up of 13 amino acids. V was pared by 3 bases and J by 2 bases, with 8 bases between. CDR3: CAISESGAYEQYF. In DNA, the CDR3 is TGTGCCATCAGTGAATCCGGGGCCTACGAGCAGTACTTC.

This chain joins TRBV4-2 and TRBJ2-5; D is unclear. CDR1 LGHNA and CDR2 YNFKEQ come from the germline V gene. The V gene lost 3 bases and the J gene lost 3 bases, with 5 bases spanning the gap. The CDR3 is 12 residues long. CDR3 loop: CASSQAEETQYF. The CDR3 DNA follows: TGTGCCAGCAGCCAGGCAGAAGAGACCCAGTACTTC.

The gene calls are TRBV28 and TRBJ1-3; D is ambiguous. V lost 2 bases and J lost 1, with 9 bases in between. The CDR3 totals 15 residues. Germline-derived CDR1 and CDR2 are MDHEN and SYDVKM. CDR3 in DNA: TGTGCCAGCAGTTTAGTAAGGAGTTCTGGAAACACCATATATTTT. Its protein is CASSLVRSSGNTIYF. Looking up the rest from reference TRBV28 and TRBJ1-3 gives the full variable domain: DVKVTQSSRYLVKRTGEKVFLECVQDMDHENMFWYRQDPGLGLRLIYFSYDVKMKEKGDIPEGYSVSREKKERFSLILESASTNQTSMYLCASSLVRSSGNTIYFGEGSWLTVV.